This T cell receptor beta chain was retrieved from a study of beta chain features in type 1 diabetes. Study background: Comparable age, gender and cell yields were observed in patients relative to healthy donors. The study's findings and limits: A moderate, significant TCRB CDR3 shortening appeared in type 1 diabetes across four CD4+ subsets. The cDNA sequencing approach could over-represent high-TCR-expressing cells.

Since all of the isolated RNA was reverse transcribed, expressed TCRB transcripts were what got sequenced. Clones were sequenced by immunoSEQ multiplex PCR, and TCRdb holds only the in-frame ones, with some missing. Here the sample spans under 850,000 clones, 13% being singletons. The CDR3 runs 13 residues. Trimming pared 6 bases from V and 0 bases from J, leaving 8 bases between. The germline V gene has CDR1 MDHEN and CDR2 SYDVKM. This clone turned up a few times. The antigen is undetermined. This rearrangement joins TRBV28 to TRBJ1-2, with D hard to call. The receptor was isolated from a man in his late teens or twenties with type 1 diabetes. Input material: naive CD4+ T cells from blood. CDR3 amino acids: CASSRSTNYGYTF. DNA for the CDR3: TGTGCCAGCAGCCGAAGCACTAACTATGGCTACACCTTC.